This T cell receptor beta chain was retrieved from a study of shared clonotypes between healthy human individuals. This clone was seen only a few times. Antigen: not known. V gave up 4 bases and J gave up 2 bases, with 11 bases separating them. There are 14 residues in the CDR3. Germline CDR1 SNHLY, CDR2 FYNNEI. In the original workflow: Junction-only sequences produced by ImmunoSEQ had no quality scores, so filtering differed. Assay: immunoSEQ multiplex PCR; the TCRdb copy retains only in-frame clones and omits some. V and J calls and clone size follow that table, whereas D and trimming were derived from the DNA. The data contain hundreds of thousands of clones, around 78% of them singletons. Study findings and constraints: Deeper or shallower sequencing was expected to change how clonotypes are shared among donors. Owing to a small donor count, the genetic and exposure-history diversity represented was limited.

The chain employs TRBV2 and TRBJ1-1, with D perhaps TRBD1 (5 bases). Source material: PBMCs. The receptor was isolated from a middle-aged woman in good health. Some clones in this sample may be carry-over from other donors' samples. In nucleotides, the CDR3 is TGTGCCAGCAGTGTTGGCCAGGGAAACACTGAAGCTTTCTTT. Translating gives CASSVGQGNTEAFF. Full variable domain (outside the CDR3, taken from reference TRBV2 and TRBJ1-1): EPEVTQTPSHQVTQMGQEVILRCVPISNHLYFYWYRQILGQKVEFLVSFYNNEISEKSEIFDDQFSVERPDGSNFTLKIRSTKLEDSAMYFCASSVGQGNTEAFFGQGTRLTVV.